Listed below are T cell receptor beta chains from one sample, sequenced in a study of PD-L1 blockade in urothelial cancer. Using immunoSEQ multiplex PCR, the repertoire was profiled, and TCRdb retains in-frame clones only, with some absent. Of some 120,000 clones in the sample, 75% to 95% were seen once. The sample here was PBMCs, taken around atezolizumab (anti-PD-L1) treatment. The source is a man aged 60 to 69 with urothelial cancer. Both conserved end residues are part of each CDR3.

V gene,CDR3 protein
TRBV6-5,CASKRGYNSPLHF
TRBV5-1,CASSRQVGWNTEAFF
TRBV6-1,CASRRTGSSYEQYF
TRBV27,CASSLGASGAYEQYF
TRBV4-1,CASSQAPGQTNTEAFF
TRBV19,CASSSTDWGTGGTDTQYF
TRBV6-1,CASSDIGGEQYF
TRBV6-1,CASSESSGGENTGELFF
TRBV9,CASSGGQGVYGNTIYF
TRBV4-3,CASSQGRGVYEQYF
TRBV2,CASGKGTSGAYEQYF
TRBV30,CAFWTGNGYTF
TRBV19,CASSITDSQETQYF
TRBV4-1,CASSVYPSYEQYF
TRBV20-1,CSARSRGEAFF
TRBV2,CASSTDRGAYGYTF
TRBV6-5,CASSYSYTNQPQHF
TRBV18,CASTPIRGDTEAFF
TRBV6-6,CASSDGSTEQFF
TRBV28,CATETSATYEQYF
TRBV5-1,CASSRLAGGTTDTQYF
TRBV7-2,CASSTGGQGKYGYTF
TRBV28,CATKQGWGYNEQFF
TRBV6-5,CASSSGQSYEQYF
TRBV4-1,CASSQEGFDYGYTF
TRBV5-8,CASSLGQRETQYF
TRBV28,CASSLYWIAAGGYNEQFF
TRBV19,CASSIESTGYGYTF